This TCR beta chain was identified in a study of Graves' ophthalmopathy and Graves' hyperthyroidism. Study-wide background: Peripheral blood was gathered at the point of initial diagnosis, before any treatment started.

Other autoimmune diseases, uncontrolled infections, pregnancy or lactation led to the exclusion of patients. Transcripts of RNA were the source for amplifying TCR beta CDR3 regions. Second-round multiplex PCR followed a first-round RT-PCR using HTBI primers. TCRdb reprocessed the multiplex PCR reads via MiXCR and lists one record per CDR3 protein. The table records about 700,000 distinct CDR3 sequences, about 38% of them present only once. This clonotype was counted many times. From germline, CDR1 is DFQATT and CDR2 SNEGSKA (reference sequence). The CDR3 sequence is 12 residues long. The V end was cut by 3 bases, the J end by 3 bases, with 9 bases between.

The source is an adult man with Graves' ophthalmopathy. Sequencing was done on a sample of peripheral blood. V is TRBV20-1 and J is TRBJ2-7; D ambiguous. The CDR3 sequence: CSARRTNYEQYF. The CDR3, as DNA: TGCAGTGCTAGGCGTACAAACTACGAGCAGTACTTC.